These 29 T cell receptor beta chains share one sample of origin, sequenced in a study of T cells after yellow fever vaccination. TCRdb reprocessed the 5' RACE reads via MiXCR and lists one record per CDR3 protein. The table has just under 600,000 distinct CDR3 sequences, about 13% seen once. The sample was PBMCs, taken on the day of the yellow fever booster vaccination. These TCRs come from a man aged 25-45 years who received the YFV17D yellow fever vaccine.

In this sample, this clonotype turned up a few times. This sequence joins TRBV12-3 or TRBV12-4 and TRBJ2-2; TRBD2 agrees at 8 bases. The ends lost 3 bases at V and 4 bases at J; junction bases unmatched: 4. This CDR3 region has 15 residues. In DNA, the CDR3 is TGTGCCAGCAGTTTGGTAGCGGGATTCACCGGGGAGCTGTTTTTT. It yields the protein CASSLVAGFTGELFF.

This clonotype was observed a few times. The CDR3: CASSPNAVTGEQYF. The CDR3 coding sequence is TGTGCCAGCAGCCCTAACGCTGTCACAGGCGAGCAGTACTTC. The V and J genes are TRBV11-2 and TRBJ2-7; tentative D call: TRBD1 (5 bases). This CDR3 comprises 14 residues. The germline V gene has CDR1 SGHAT and CDR2 FQNNGV. Trimming cost V 5 bases and J 6 bases, with 17 bases left between them. The whole variable domain, filled in from reference TRBV11-2 and TRBJ2-7, reads EAGVAQSPRYKIIEKRQSVAFWCNPISGHATLYWYQQILGQGPKLLIQFQNNGVVDDSQLPKDRFSAERLKGVDSTLKIQPAKLEDSAVYLCASSPNAVTGEQYFGPGTRLTVT.

The rearrangement uses TRBV15 and TRBJ2-3, with a tentative D call TRBD2 (5 bases). V was cut by 0 bases and J by 2 bases, with 9 bases left in between. The CDR3 runs 15 residues. The germline CDR1 and CDR2 sequences are LNHNV and YYDKDF (reference sequence). Written as DNA, the CDR3 is TGTGCCACCAGCAGAGATCGGGGTTACACAGATACGCAGTATTTT. This codes for CATSRDRGYTDTQYF.

The CDR3 is CSASLRLAQSTDTQYF. The DNA of the CDR3 is TGCAGTGCTAGTCTTCGACTAGCGCAAAGCACAGATACGCAGTATTTT. J is TRBJ2-3 and V is TRBV20-1; TRBD2 aligns across 8 bases. Germline assignment: CDR1 DFQATT and CDR2 SNEGSKA (reference sequence). V was clipped by 3 bases and J by 0 bases; unmatched bases: 8. This CDR3 comprises 16 residues.

This clonotype was counted a few times. The V call is TRBV27, the J call TRBJ2-7; tentative D call: TRBD1 (6 bases). V lost 4 bases and J 6 bases, leaving 16 bases between the germline ends. The CDR3 covers 14 residues. Germline V gene data show CDR1 as MNHEY and CDR2 as SMNVEV (reference sequence). DNA for the CDR3: TGTGCCAGCAGTTACACAGGGAGTTACCTCGAGCAGTACTTC. Residues: CASSYTGSYLEQYF.

V usage is TRBV5-1 and J usage is TRBJ2-2; D is unclear. The CDR3 has 15 amino acids. CDR1 is SGHRS and CDR2 is YFSETQ in the germline V gene. The ends were cut back, 0 bases at V and 3 bases at J, with 9 bases in the middle. In nucleotides, the CDR3 is TGCGCCAGCAGCTTGGAGGTGCTGGACACCGGGGAGCTGTTTTTT. Residues: CASSLEVLDTGELFF.

This clonotype has only a few counts. This chain links TRBV13 with TRBJ2-3; 12 nucleotides line up with TRBD2. CDR1 PRHDT and CDR2 FYEKMQ come from the germline V gene (reference sequence). The CDR3 has 15 residues. V gave up 9 bases and J gave up 4 bases; unmatched junction bases: 8. The chain's CDR3 is CASYRRLAGADTQYF. As DNA, the CDR3 is TGTGCCAGTTACCGGAGACTAGCGGGGGCAGATACGCAGTATTTT.

The V gene is TRBV15, the J gene TRBJ2-3; D is possibly TRBD1 (7 bases). V dropped 1 base and J dropped 6 bases, with 17 bases sitting between them. The germline gives CDR1 LNHNV, CDR2 YYDKDF (reference sequence). The CDR3 has 16 amino acids. This CDR3 reads CATSRGWAGGKDTQYF. The CDR3, as DNA: TGTGCCACCAGCAGAGGTTGGGCAGGGGGGAAGGATACGCAGTATTTT.

The table lists this clonotype with a few counts. The rearrangement joins TRBV6-2 or TRBV6-3 to TRBJ2-5; D uncertain. The V and J ends lost 5 bases and 12 bases respectively, with 16 bases between them. Germline lookup yields CDR1 MNHEY and CDR2 SVGEGT. This CDR3 spans 12 amino acids. The CDR3 DNA sequence: TGTGCCAGCAGTAACCTTGGTGGAGTTAAGTACTTC. This translates into CASSNLGGVKYF.

The rearrangement uses TRBV9 and TRBJ2-2; no reliable D call. Deletions cut 0 bases from V and 3 bases from J, with 9 bases between. Germline V gene lookup returns CDR1 SGDLS and CDR2 YYNGEE. CDR3 length equals 15 residues. The CDR3 spells CASSVGNIDTGELFF. The DNA for the CDR3 is TGTGCCAGCAGCGTAGGAAACATCGACACCGGGGAGCTGTTTTTT. Using reference TRBV9 and TRBJ2-2 for the parts outside the CDR3, the full variable domain is DSGVTQTPKHLITATGQRVTLRCSPRSGDLSVYWYQQSLDQGLQFLIQYYNGEERAKGNILERFSAQQFPDLHSELNLSSLELGDSALYFCASSVGNIDTGELFFGEGSRLTVL.

The chain recombines TRBV7-3 with TRBJ2-3; 8 bases line up with TRBD2. Trimming removed 2 bases from V and 5 bases from J; junction bases left unmatched: 9. Germline V gene data show CDR1 as SGHTA and CDR2 as FQGTGA. The CDR3 is 16 amino acids. The CDR3 DNA follows: TGTGCCAGCAGCTTAGTTTCGCGGGAGGTCGGAGATACGCAGTATTTT. Residues: CASSLVSREVGDTQYF.

The gene calls are TRBV7-8 and TRBJ2-7; D may be TRBD1 (6 bases). The CDR3 runs to 14 residues. V was shortened by 5 bases and J by 1 base, with 12 bases between the two germline ends. Germline CDR1 is SGHVS and CDR2 is FQNEAQ. The CDR3, as DNA: TGTGCCAGCAGCGCCGACAGGCCTTCCTACGAGCAGTACTTC. This sequence encodes CASSADRPSYEQYF. Drawing the rest from reference TRBV7-8 and TRBJ2-7, the complete variable domain is GAGVSQSPRYKVAKRGQDVALRCDPISGHVSLFWYQQALGQGPEFLTYFQNEAQLDKSGLPSDRFFAERPEGSVSTLKIQRTQQEDSAVYLCASSADRPSYEQYFGPGTRLTVT.

The CDR3 DNA reads as TGTGCCTGGAGCGGGGTTACCTACAATGAGCAGTTCTTC. This translates into CAWSGVTYNEQFF. The J gene is TRBJ2-1, the V gene TRBV30; a possible D gene is TRBD2 (5 bases). V lost 3 bases and J lost 2, with 8 bases in between. Germline-derived CDR1 and CDR2 are GTSNPN and SVGIG (reference sequence). The CDR3 consists of 13 residues.

This clonotype was detected a few times. This chain uses TRBV5-1 with TRBJ2-7; tentatively, D is TRBD2 (6 bases). With 4 bases removed from V and 6 bases from J, the gap between germline ends came to 23 bases. This CDR3 spans 16 amino acids. CDR1 and CDR2 from the germline V gene are SGHRS and YFSETQ. CDR3 loop: CASSLGGIGLTGEQYF. The DNA of the CDR3 is TGCGCCAGCAGCCTCGGGGGTATAGGATTGACGGGCGAGCAGTACTTC.

This clonotype was detected many times. The junction shows a germline mismatch at one end, possibly a read error. The DNA for the CDR3 is TGTGCCACCAGCAGAGACGGGCCCCAACTACTCTTC. It translates to CATSRDGPQLLF. V gene TRBV15 combines with J gene TRBJ2-1; no reliable D call. Germline CDR1 is LNHNV and CDR2 is YYDKDF (reference sequence). The CDR3 totals 12 residues.

The table lists this clonotype with a few counts. V is TRBV21-1 and J is TRBJ2-7; the table's D call of TRBD1 was not tested on the DNA. TRBV21-1 is a recognized pseudogene. The CDR3 loop spans 17 amino acids. The CDR3 nucleotides read TGTGCCAGCAGCAAAATAGGTGGCGGGGGCAGCTCCTACGAGCAGTACTTC. It codes for CASSKIGGGGSSYEQYF.

The V and J genes are TRBV19 and TRBJ2-7; D is perhaps TRBD2 (5 bases). V shed 10 bases and J shed 0 bases, with 13 bases lying between them. The CDR3 sequence is 13 residues long. CDR1 and CDR2 (germline): LNHDA, SQIVND (reference sequence). The CDR3 coding sequence is TGTGCCACCGGAACTAGGGACTCCTACGAGCAGTACTTC. This encodes CATGTRDSYEQYF.

The genes are TRBV6-5 and TRBJ2-1; D perhaps matches TRBD2 (5 bases). The CDR3 is 12 residues long. Germline assignment: CDR1 MNHEY and CDR2 SVGAGI. V was clipped by 7 bases and J by 6 bases, with 10 bases between them. In DNA form, the CDR3 reads TGTGCCAGCACCCCTGGAGGCAATGAGCAGTTCTTC. It yields the protein CASTPGGNEQFF.

The chain combines TRBV5-4 with TRBJ2-1; 12 nucleotides line up with TRBD2. The CDR3 contains 15 residues. Germline CDR1 is SGHNT and CDR2 is YYREEE (reference sequence). J was trimmed by 9 bases and V by 0 bases; bases with no gene match: 4. CDR3 residues: CASSLGLAGVVEQFF. As DNA, the CDR3 is TGTGCCAGCAGCTTGGGACTAGCGGGAGTGGTTGAGCAGTTCTTC.

The CDR3 sequence: CASSLVLSTQYF. In nucleotides, the CDR3 is TGTGCCAGCAGCTTAGTCTTATCGACCCAGTACTTC. The chain recombines TRBV7-2 with TRBJ2-5; D not resolved. This CDR3 comprises 12 residues. Germline values: CDR1 SGHTA, CDR2 FQGNSA. Trimming stripped 1 base from V and 7 bases from J, with 7 bases between. Using reference TRBV7-2 and TRBJ2-5 for the parts outside the CDR3, the full variable domain is GAGVSQSPSNKVTEKGKDVELRCDPISGHTALYWYRQSLGQGLEFLIYFQGNSAPDKSGLPSDRFSAERTGGSVSTLTIQRTQQEDSAVYLCASSLVLSTQYFGPGTRLLVL.

The chain recombines TRBV10-2 with TRBJ2-1; 8 positions agree with TRBD2. V dropped 6 bases and J dropped 5; count of bases not matched to a gene: 6. CDR1 is WSHSY, CDR2 SAAADI, per germline. The CDR3 is made up of 14 amino acids. CDR3 residues: CASRMSGSNNEQFF. Here the CDR3 DNA reads TGCGCCAGCAGGATGAGCGGGAGTAACAATGAGCAGTTCTTC.

This clonotype was counted a few times. The chain couples TRBV30 to TRBJ2-3, with 10 bases lining up with TRBD2. Trimming cost V 3 bases and J 6 bases; bases outside gene matches: 15. Per the germline V gene, CDR1 is GTSNPN and CDR2 is SVGIG (reference sequence). The CDR3 sequence is 17 residues long. The CDR3 loop is CAWSSKETSGIYDTQYF. The CDR3, as DNA: TGTGCCTGGAGCTCAAAGGAAACTAGCGGGATCTACGATACGCAGTATTTT.

The chain has TRBV23-1 and TRBJ2-5; D is unresolved. TRBV23-1 is designated an ORF whose function remains uncertain. V lost 10 bases and J 4 bases, leaving 7 bases between the germline ends. The CDR3 loop spans 10 amino acids. The CDR3, as DNA: TGCGCCATCCCGTCAGAGACCCAGTACTTC. Translating it yields CAIPSETQYF.

This clonotype was recorded at least ten times. The chain links TRBV5-1 to TRBJ1-5, with a possible D match to TRBD1 (5 bases). Trimming cost V 1 base and J 5 bases, with 13 bases left between them. The CDR3 has 15 amino acids. Germline-derived CDR1 and CDR2 are SGHRS and YFSETQ. CDR3 loop: CASSLWGEAHQPQHF. The CDR3 bases are TGCGCCAGCAGCTTGTGGGGGGAGGCCCATCAGCCCCAGCATTTT.

The chain is built from TRBV18 and TRBJ2-7, with 7 bases fitting TRBD2. The junction had 7 bases not matched to a gene; V was cut back by 2 bases and J by 6 bases. Germline V gene data show CDR1 as KGHSH and CDR2 as LQKENI. This CDR3 has 14 amino acids. The CDR3 DNA follows: TGTGCCAGCTCACCAAAGCGGGACCTTGGCGAGCAGTACTTC. Its translation: CASSPKRDLGEQYF.

In its sample, this clonotype was seen a few times. This chain links TRBV5-4 with TRBJ2-3; possible D gene TRBD2, 6 bases. CDR1 and CDR2 (germline): SGHNT, YYREEE (reference sequence). The germline V and J ends were trimmed by 0 bases and 10 bases, with 24 bases remaining between them. This CDR3 has 17 amino acids. CDR3: CASSLGSGTAAYEAQYF. Written as DNA, the CDR3 is TGTGCCAGCAGCTTGGGTTCCGGGACTGCCGCCTATGAGGCGCAGTATTTT.

The chain joins TRBV29-1 to TRBJ2-7, with TRBD2 identical over 8 bases. Germline V gene lookup returns CDR1 SQVTM and CDR2 ANQGSEA. CDR3 length: 14 residues. V lost 1 base to trimming and J lost 0 bases; unmatched junction nucleotides: 2. The DNA of the CDR3 is TGCAGCGTTGAAGCAAGCGGGAGCTCCTACGAGCAGTACTTC. It translates to CSVEASGSSYEQYF.

The J gene is TRBJ2-1, the V gene TRBV20-1, with D possibly being TRBD2 (6 bases). The germline V and J ends were trimmed by 1 base and 6 bases, with 16 bases remaining between them. Germline V CDR1 and CDR2: DFQATT, SNEGSKA (reference sequence). The CDR3 totals 15 residues. The CDR3 DNA reads as TGCAGTGCTAGAGGGGCCCGGGAGCGAATCAATGAGCAGTTCTTC. It translates to CSARGARERINEQFF.

V usage is TRBV18 and J usage is TRBJ2-1; possibly TRBD2 for D (5 bases). V was shortened by 5 bases and J by 3 bases, with 17 bases between the two germline ends. Germline V gene sequence: CDR1 KGHSH, CDR2 LQKENI. The CDR3 spans 16 residues. CDR3 in DNA: TGTGCCAGCTCAGCATTCACCGCACGGGACTACAATGAGCAGTTCTTC. This sequence encodes CASSAFTARDYNEQFF.